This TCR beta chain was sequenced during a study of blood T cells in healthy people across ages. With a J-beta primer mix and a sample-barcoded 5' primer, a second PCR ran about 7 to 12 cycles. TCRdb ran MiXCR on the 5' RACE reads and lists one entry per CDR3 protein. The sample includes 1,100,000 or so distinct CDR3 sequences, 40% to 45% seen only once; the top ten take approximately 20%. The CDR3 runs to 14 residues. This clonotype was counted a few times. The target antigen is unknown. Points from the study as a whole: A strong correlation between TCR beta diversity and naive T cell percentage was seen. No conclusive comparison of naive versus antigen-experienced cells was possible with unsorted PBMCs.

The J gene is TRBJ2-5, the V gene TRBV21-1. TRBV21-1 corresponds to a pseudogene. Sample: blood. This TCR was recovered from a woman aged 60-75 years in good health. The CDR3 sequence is CASLHLQVQETQYF. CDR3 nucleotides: TGTGCCAGCCTCCATTTACAGGTCCAAGAGACCCAGTACTTC.